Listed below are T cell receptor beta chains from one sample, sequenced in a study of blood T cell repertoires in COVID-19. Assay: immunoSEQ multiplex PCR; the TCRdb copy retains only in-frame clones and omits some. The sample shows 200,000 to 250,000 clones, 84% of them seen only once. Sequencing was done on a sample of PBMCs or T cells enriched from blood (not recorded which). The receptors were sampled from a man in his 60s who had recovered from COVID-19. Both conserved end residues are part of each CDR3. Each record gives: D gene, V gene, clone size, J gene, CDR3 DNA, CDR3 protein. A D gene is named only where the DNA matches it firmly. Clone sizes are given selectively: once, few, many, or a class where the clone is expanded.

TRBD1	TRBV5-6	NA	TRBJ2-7	TGTGCCAGCAGCAAGACAGGGGGCATCCACGAGCAGTACTTC	CASSKTGGIHEQYF
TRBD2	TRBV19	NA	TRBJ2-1	TGTGCCAGTAGGGTCGGGGGGGGAAACAATGAGCAGTTCTTC	CASRVGGGNNEQFF
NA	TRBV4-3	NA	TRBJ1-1	TGCGCCAGCAGCCAAGGTCCCGGGGGACGCACTGAAGCTTTCTTT	CASSQGPGGRTEAFF
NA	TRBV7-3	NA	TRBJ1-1	TGTGCCAGCAGCTTAATGGGCAGGGGATCGAACACTGAAGCTTTCTTT	CASSLMGRGSNTEAFF
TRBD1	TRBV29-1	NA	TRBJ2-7	TGCAGCGTTGAGGACAGGGCCGAGCAGTACTTC	CSVEDRAEQYF
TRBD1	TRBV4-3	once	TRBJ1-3	TGCGCCAGCAGCCGAGGACAGGGGGGAGGAAACACCATATATTTT	CASSRGQGGGNTIYF
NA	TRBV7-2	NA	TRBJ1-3	TGTGCCAGCAGCTTAGTAGGGGGTCGGGGTGCTAGCTCTGGAAACACCATATATTTT	CASSLVGGRGASSGNTIYF
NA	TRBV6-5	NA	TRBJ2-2	TGTGCCAGCAGCCTCTGGGGGGATACCGGGGAGCTGTTTTTT	CASSLWGDTGELFF
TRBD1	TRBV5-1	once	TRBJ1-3	TGCGCCAGCAGACCAGGGACAGCCTCTGGAAACACCATATATTTT	CASRPGTASGNTIYF
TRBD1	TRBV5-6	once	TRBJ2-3	TGTGCCAGCAGCACGGGACAGGGGGTTCGAGATACGCAGTATTTT	CASSTGQGVRDTQYF
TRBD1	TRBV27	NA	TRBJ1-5	TGTGCCAGCAGTTTAAACAGGGGAAACATTCAGCCCCAGCATTTT	CASSLNRGNIQPQHF
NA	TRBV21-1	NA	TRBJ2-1	TGTGCCAGCAGCTGGTGGAGAGAGCCACACTACAATGAGCAGTTCTTC	CASSWWREPHYNEQFF
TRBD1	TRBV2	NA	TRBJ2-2	TGTGCCAGCAGGGCCGGGACAGGGAGCACCGGGGAGCTGTTTTTT	CASRAGTGSTGELFF
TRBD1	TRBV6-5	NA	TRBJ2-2	TGTGCCAGCAGCAAGGGACAGGGTTACACCGGGGAGCTGTTTTTT	CASSKGQGYTGELFF
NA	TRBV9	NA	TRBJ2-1	TGTGCCAGCAGCTTTAGGGGCCGCGATGAGCAGTTCTTC	CASSFRGRDEQFF
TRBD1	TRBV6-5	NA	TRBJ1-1	TGTGCCAGCAGATACACAGGGGGCACTGAAGCTTTCTTT	CASRYTGGTEAFF
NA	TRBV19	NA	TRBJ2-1	TGTGCCAGTAGTACCCCGACAGGATACAATGAGCAGTTCTTC	CASSTPTGYNEQFF
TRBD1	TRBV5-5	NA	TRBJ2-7	TGTGCCAGCAGCCTACCCGACAGGGGGCGAAGCCACGAGCAGTACTTC	CASSLPDRGRSHEQYF
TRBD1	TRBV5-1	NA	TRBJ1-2	TGCGCCAGCAGCTTGTACCGGGACAGGGGGCCGGGAAACTATGGCTACACCTTC	CASSLYRDRGPGNYGYTF
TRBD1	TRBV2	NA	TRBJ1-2	TGTGCCAGCAGTGAAGCGATAAAAGGGGGCAACTATGGCTACACCTTC	CASSEAIKGGNYGYTF
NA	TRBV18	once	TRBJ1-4	TGTGCCAGCTCACCACAACTGAGGCGAATAACGACAACTAATGAAAAACTGTTTTTT	CASSPQLRRITTTNEKLFF
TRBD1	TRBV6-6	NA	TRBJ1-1	TGTGCCAGCAGTTCCACGGACAGGGACACTGAAGCTTTCTTT	CASSSTDRDTEAFF
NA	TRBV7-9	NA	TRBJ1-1	TGTGCCAGCAGCTTAGGGCAGAACACTGAAGCTTTCTTT	CASSLGQNTEAFF
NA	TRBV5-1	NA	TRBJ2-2	TGCGCCAGCAGCTTGGAGGCTAGGGGCTCGAGCGGGGAGCTGTTTTTT	CASSLEARGSSGELFF
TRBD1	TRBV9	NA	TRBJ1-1	TGTGCCAGCAGCGTCCTACAGGGGGGAACTGAAGCTTTCTTT	CASSVLQGGTEAFF
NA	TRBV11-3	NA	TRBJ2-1	TGTGCCAGCAGCCCAGCAGGGTCGGTCTACAATGAGCAGTTCTTC	CASSPAGSVYNEQFF
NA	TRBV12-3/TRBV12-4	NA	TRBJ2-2	TGTGCCAGCACCCCTCCGACCGGGGAGCTGTTTTTT	CASTPPTGELFF
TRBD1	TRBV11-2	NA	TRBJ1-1	TGTGCCAGCAGCTTAGGACAGGGTGAGACTGAAGCTTTCTTT	CASSLGQGETEAFF
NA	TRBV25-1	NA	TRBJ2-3	TGTGCCAGCAGTGCAGGGGGCACAGATACGCAGTATTTT	CASSAGGTDTQYF
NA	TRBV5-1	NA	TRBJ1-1	TGCGCCAGCAGCTTGGAAGCAGGGATCACTGAAGCTTTCTTT	CASSLEAGITEAFF
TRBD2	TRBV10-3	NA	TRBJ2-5	TGTGCCATCGGTAGCGGGGGGGGGACTAGGGAGACCCAGTACTTC	CAIGSGGGTRETQYF
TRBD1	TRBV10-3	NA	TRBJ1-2	TGTGCCATCCCAAACCAGGGGGACATCTACAACTATGGCTACACCTTC	CAIPNQGDIYNYGYTF
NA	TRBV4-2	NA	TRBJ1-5	TGTGCCAGCAGCCAAGATCAATCCGTCCTAAATCAGCCCCAGCATTTT	CASSQDQSVLNQPQHF
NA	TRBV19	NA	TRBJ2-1	TGTGCCAGTAGTATTTTGGCAGAACCCTCGTGGAATGAGCAGTTCTTC	CASSILAEPSWNEQFF
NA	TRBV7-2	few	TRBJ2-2	TGTGCCAGCAGCTTCTACGGGGGGAACACCGGGGAGCTGTTTTTT	CASSFYGGNTGELFF
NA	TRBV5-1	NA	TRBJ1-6	TGCGCCAGCAGCTTGGAAGTGTCGGGGAATTCACCCCTCCACTTT	CASSLEVSGNSPLHF
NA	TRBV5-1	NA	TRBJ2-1	TGCGCCAGCAGCAAGGATCTCGGGAATGAGCAGTTCTTC	CASSKDLGNEQFF
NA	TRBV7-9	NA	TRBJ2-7	TGTGCCAGCAGCACTCGACAAAGCTCCTACGAGCAGTACTTC	CASSTRQSSYEQYF
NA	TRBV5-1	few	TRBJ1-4	TGCGCCAGCAGCTTGGCCGGGCAGGGGAATGAAAAACTGTTTTTT	CASSLAGQGNEKLFF
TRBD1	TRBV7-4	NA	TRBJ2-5	TGTGCCAGCAGCTTTTGGAGGACAGGGGGGGATTTCCAAGAGACCCAGTACTTC	CASSFWRTGGDFQETQYF
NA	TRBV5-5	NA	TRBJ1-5	TGTGCCAGCAGCAGCGGGACTGGGGCTTCGTTATGGAGCAATCAGCCCCAGCATTTT	CASSSGTGASLWSNQPQHF
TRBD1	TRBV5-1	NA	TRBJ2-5	TGCGCCAGCAGCTCCGGGACAGGGGAAGAGACCCAGTACTTC	CASSSGTGEETQYF
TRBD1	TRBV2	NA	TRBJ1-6	TGTGCCAGCAGTGTTAGGACAGGGACGGATTCACCCCTCCACTTT	CASSVRTGTDSPLHF
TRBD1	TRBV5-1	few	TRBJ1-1	TGCGCCAGCAGCATTACCGGGACAGAGAACACTGAAGCTTTCTTT	CASSITGTENTEAFF
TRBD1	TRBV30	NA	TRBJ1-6	TGTGCCTGGAGTCCTACCCGGACAGGGACGAGCTCCTATAATTCACCCCTCCACTTT	CAWSPTRTGTSSYNSPLHF
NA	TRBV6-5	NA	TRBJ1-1	TGTGCCAGCAGTTGGGTAGACATGAACACTGAAGCTTTCTTT	CASSWVDMNTEAFF
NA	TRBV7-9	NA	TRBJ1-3	TGTGCCAGCAGCGGGGACACTCTCTCTGGAAACACCATATATTTT	CASSGDTLSGNTIYF
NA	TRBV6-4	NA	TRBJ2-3	TGTGCCAGCAGTGGGGACTCCACAGATACGCAGTATTTT	CASSGDSTDTQYF
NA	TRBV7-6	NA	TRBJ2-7	TGTGCCAGCAGCTTCGACAGAAACTCCTACGAGCAGTACTTC	CASSFDRNSYEQYF